Detailed here is one T cell receptor beta chain. Its cognate antigen is unknown. The record originates from a study of PD-1 blockade in classical Hodgkin lymphoma. Trimming removed 2 bases from V and 5 bases from J; junction bases left unmatched: 9. This CDR3 is 16 amino acids long. Germline CDR1 and CDR2: LGHNA and YNFKEQ. General observations from the study: Reported baseline diversity: healthy donors highest, relapsed/refractory patients lowest. Patients with an early start, nivolumab under 1 year after ASCT, were excluded. The study found that TCR diversity rose significantly by C4D1 in CD4+ but not CD8+ cells. Nothing has yet pinned down what causes the repertoire differences, possibly disease activity or prior therapy.

Sequenced by immunoSEQ multiplex PCR; TCRdb stores in-frame clones only, minus some. The repertoire consists of some 150,000 clones, with about four fifths occurring once and the leading ten covering 7.5% to 10%. All patients relapsed after autologous stem cell transplantation, and brentuximab vedotin exposure varied. The origin of this receptor is a human donor with classical Hodgkin lymphoma. This specimen consisted of peripheral blood mononuclear cells (PBMCs), obtained before the second cycle of nivolumab. V and J are TRBV4-2 and TRBJ2-5; 9 nucleotides agree with TRBD1. The CDR3 reads CASSQNGYRGLETQYF. For the CDR3, the DNA is TGTGCCAGCAGCCAAAATGGGTACAGGGGGCTTGAGACCCAGTACTTC.